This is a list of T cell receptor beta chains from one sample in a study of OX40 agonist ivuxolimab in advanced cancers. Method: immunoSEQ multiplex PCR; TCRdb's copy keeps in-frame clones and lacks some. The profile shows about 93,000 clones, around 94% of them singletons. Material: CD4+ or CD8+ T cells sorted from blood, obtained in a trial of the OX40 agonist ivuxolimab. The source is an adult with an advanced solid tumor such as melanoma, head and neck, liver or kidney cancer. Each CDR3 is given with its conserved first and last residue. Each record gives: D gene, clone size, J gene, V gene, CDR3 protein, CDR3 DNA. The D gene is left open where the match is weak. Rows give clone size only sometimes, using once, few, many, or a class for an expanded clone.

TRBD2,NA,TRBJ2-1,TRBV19,CASSNSGSSYNEQFF,TGTGCCAGTAGTAACAGCGGGAGCTCCTACAATGAGCAGTTCTTC
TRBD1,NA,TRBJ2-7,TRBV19,CASRGTALSYEQYF,TGTGCCAGTAGGGGGACAGCTTTGTCCTACGAGCAGTACTTC
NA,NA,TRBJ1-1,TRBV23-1,CASSPFTTAEAFF,TGCGCCAGCAGTCCTTTTACCACAGCTGAAGCTTTCTTT
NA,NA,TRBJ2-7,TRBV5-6,CASSLWGIWNEQYF,TGTGCCAGCAGCTTATGGGGGATCTGGAACGAGCAGTACTTC
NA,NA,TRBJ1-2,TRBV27,CASSSPTGYGYTF,TGTGCCAGCAGTTCCCCGACAGGCTATGGCTACACCTTC
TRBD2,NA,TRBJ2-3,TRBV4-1,CASSERVAGGTDTQYF,TGCGCCAGCAGCGAAAGGGTAGCGGGGGGCACAGATACGCAGTATTTT
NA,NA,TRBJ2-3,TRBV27,CASRRHITDTQYF,TGTGCCAGCAGGCGACACATCACAGATACGCAGTATTTT
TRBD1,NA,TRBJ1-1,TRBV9,CASSDGTGDEAFF,TGTGCCAGCAGCGACGGGACAGGGGATGAAGCTTTCTTT
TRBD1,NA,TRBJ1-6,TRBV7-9,CASSLGPPTGYNSPLHF,TGTGCCAGCAGCTTAGGACCTCCGACAGGGTATAATTCACCCCTCCACTTT
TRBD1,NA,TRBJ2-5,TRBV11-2,CASRSLPGQRQETQYF,TGTGCCAGCAGATCCCTCCCGGGACAGAGGCAAGAGACCCAGTACTTC
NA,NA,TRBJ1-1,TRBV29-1,CSVEDPFRGREGTEAFF,TGCAGCGTTGAAGATCCGTTTCGGGGGAGGGAAGGCACTGAAGCTTTCTTT
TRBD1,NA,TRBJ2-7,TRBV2,CASSGGDSAYEQYF,TGTGCCAGCAGTGGAGGGGACAGCGCCTACGAGCAGTACTTC
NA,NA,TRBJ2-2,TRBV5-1,CASSLTAGDTGELFF,TGCGCCAGCAGCTTAACTGCAGGGGACACCGGGGAGCTGTTTTTT
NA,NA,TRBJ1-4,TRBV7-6,CASSLTGHNEKLFF,TGTGCCAGCAGCCTGACCGGACACAATGAAAAACTGTTTTTT
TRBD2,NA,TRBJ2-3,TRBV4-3,CASSQDPAGVTDTQYF,TGCGCCAGCAGCCAAGACCCAGCGGGGGTAACAGATACGCAGTATTTT
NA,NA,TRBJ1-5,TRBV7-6,CASSLSVNSNQPQHF,TGTGCCAGCAGCTTAAGTGTAAACAGCAATCAGCCCCAGCATTTT
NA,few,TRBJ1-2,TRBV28,CASTHSYGYTF,TGTGCCAGCACCCACTCCTATGGCTACACCTTC
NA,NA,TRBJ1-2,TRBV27,CASSLNLRVHGYTF,TGTGCCAGCAGTTTAAATCTTCGCGTCCATGGCTACACCTTC
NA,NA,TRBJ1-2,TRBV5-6,CASSLGRDYGYTF,TGTGCCAGCAGCTTGGGACGGGACTATGGCTACACCTTC
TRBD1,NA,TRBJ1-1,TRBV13,CASSLDRGTAFF,TGTGCCAGCAGCCTAGACAGGGGTACAGCTTTCTTT
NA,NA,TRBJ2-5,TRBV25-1,CASSELVTDQETQYF,TGTGCCAGCAGTGAATTAGTAACAGACCAAGAGACCCAGTACTTC
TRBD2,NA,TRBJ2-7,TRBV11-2,CASSLNGVSGRVSSYEQYF,TGTGCCAGCAGCTTAAACGGGGTTAGCGGGAGGGTTAGCTCCTACGAGCAGTACTTC
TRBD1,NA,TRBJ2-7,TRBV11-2,CASSLGQGSSYEQYF,TGTGCCAGCAGCCTAGGACAGGGGAGCTCCTACGAGCAGTACTTC
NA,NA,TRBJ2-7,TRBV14,CASSLRYHEQYF,TGTGCCAGCAGCCTAAGGTACCACGAGCAGTACTTC
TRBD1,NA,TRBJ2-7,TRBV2,CASSDPGQGGDEQYF,TGTGCCAGCAGTGACCCGGGACAGGGGGGGGACGAGCAGTACTTC
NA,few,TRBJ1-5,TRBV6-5,CASSPRGSPQPQHF,TGTGCCAGCAGCCCACGAGGATCACCGCAGCCCCAGCATTTT
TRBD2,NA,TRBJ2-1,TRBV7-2,CASILIAGGYNEQFF,TGTGCCAGCATCCTGATAGCGGGGGGGTACAATGAGCAGTTCTTC
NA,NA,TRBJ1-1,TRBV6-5,CASSYSLNTEAFF,TGTGCCAGCAGCTATTCATTGAACACTGAAGCTTTCTTT
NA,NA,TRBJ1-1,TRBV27,CASSLEAGYNTEAFF,TGTGCCAGCAGTTTAGAGGCGGGATATAACACTGAAGCTTTCTTT
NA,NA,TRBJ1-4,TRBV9,CASSATVEEGTTNEKLFF,TGTGCCAGCAGCGCCACCGTTGAGGAAGGAACGACTAATGAAAAACTGTTTTTT
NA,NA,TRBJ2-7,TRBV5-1,CASSLDPSYEQYF,TGCGCCAGCAGCTTGGATCCTTCCTACGAGCAGTACTTC